The T cell receptor (beta chain) described here comes from a study of early T cells in non-severe SARS-CoV-2 infection. TCRdb reanalysed the 5' RACE reads using MiXCR and keeps one entry per CDR3 protein. This table holds tens of thousands of distinct CDR3 sequences, 10% found once. Source material: whole blood. This TCR was recovered from an adult who was a healthcare worker with PCR-confirmed SARS-CoV-2 infection or an uninfected control (not recorded which).

This chain's CDR3 is CSARDQETQYF. The DNA for the CDR3 is TGCAGTGCTAGAGACCAAGAGACCCAGTACTTC. The rearrangement joins TRBV20-1 to TRBJ2-5; no clear D. The V end lost 0 bases, the J end lost 1 base, and 0 bases lay between the germline ends. Germline V CDR1 and CDR2: DFQATT, SNEGSKA (reference sequence). This CDR3 comprises 11 residues.